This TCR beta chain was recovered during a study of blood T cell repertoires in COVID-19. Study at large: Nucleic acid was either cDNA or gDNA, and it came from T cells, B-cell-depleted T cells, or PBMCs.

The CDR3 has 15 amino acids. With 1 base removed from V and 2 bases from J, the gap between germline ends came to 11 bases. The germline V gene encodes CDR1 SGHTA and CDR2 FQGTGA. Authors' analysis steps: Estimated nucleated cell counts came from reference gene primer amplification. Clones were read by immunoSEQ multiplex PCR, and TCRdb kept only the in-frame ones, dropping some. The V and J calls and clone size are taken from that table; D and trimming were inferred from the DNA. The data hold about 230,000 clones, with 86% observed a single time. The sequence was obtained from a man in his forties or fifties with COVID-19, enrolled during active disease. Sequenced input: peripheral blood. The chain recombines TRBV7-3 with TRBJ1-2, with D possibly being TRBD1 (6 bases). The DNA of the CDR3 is TGTGCCAGCAGCTTAAGAGGGGGTGGGAACTATGGCTACACCTTC. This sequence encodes CASSLRGGGNYGYTF. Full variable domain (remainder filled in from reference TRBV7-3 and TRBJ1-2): GAGVSQTPSNKVTEKGKYVELRCDPISGHTALYWYRQSLGQGPEFLIYFQGTGAADDSGLPNDRFFAVRPEGSVSTLKIQRTERGDSAVYLCASSLRGGGNYGYTFGSGTRLTVV.